The 2 T cell receptor beta chains below all came from one sample that was sequenced in a study of blood T cell repertoires in COVID-19. This table comes from immunoSEQ multiplex PCR, and its TCRdb copy is limited to in-frame clones, with some not included. The profile shows roughly 250,000 clones, about 89% of them singletons. The sample taken for sequencing was PBMCs or T cells enriched from blood (not recorded which). The receptors were gathered from a woman in her late teens or twenties who had recovered from COVID-19.

This chain joins TRBV9 and TRBJ2-2; D perhaps matches TRBD2 (5 bases). From germline, CDR1 is SGDLS and CDR2 YYNGEE. CDR3 length equals 15 residues. V was clipped by 2 bases and J by 1 base, with 9 bases between them. This CDR3 is CASSVSGLNTGELFF. The CDR3 DNA follows: TGTGCCAGCAGCGTCTCGGGGTTGAACACCGGGGAGCTGTTTTTT. Full variable domain (outside the CDR3, taken from reference TRBV9 and TRBJ2-2): DSGVTQTPKHLITATGQRVTLRCSPRSGDLSVYWYQQSLDQGLQFLIQYYNGEERAKGNILERFSAQQFPDLHSELNLSSLELGDSALYFCASSVSGLNTGELFFGEGSRLTVL.

V gene TRBV11-3 combines with J gene TRBJ1-2; D gene ambiguous. Trimming shortened V by 5 bases and J by 4 bases, and 14 bases separated the two germline ends. This CDR3 comprises 14 residues. Germline V gives CDR1 SGHNT, CDR2 YENEEA. DNA for the CDR3: TGTGCCAGCAGCCCCGTAAGGAGAAGCTATGGCTACACCTTC. It encodes CASSPVRRSYGYTF.